The 18 T cell receptor beta chains reported below all come from one sample, sequenced in a study of Ad26.COV2.S vaccination and SARS-CoV-2 variants. The assay was immunoSEQ multiplex PCR, and TCRdb's table has in-frame clones only and misses some. In the table there are about 39,000 clones, roughly 83% of which are singletons. Sequences were derived from peripheral blood, sampled after recovery from COVID-19. The receptors shown here come from a human donor who had recovered from COVID-19.

The chain combines TRBV28 with TRBJ1-1; no firm D call. This CDR3 comprises 12 residues. CDR1 and CDR2 from the germline V gene are MDHEN and SYDVKM. V lost 6 bases and J 5 bases, leaving 10 bases between the germline ends. CDR3 sequence (DNA): TGTGCCAGCAGCTCTCCGGTGACTGAAGCTTTCTTT. It yields the protein CASSSPVTEAFF.

The J gene is TRBJ2-7, the V gene TRBV9; 14 bases match TRBD2. The CDR3 runs to 15 residues. V lost 2 bases and J lost 2; bases outside the gene matches: 0. CDR1 SGDLS and CDR2 YYNGEE come from the germline V gene. CDR3 in amino acids: CASSVGLAGAYEQYF. CDR3 DNA: TGTGCCAGCAGCGTGGGACTAGCGGGAGCCTACGAGCAGTACTTC.

This clone was seen once. The rearrangement uses TRBV11-2 and TRBJ2-7; D remains unclear. CDR3 length equals 12 residues. Germline V gene data show CDR1 as SGHAT and CDR2 as FQNNGV. V gave up 4 bases and J gave up 0 bases, with 4 bases separating them. The CDR3 loop is CASSSVSYEQYF. For the CDR3, the DNA is TGTGCCAGCAGCTCCGTCTCCTACGAGCAGTACTTC.

A remark on this clone: Other DNA sequences in this sample translate to the same CDR3. The V gene is TRBV10-2, the J gene TRBJ2-1; 10 bases align to TRBD1. Germline V gene data show CDR1 as WSHSY and CDR2 as SAAADI. This CDR3 contains 15 residues. Germline trimming cut 2 bases from V and 8 bases from J; bases unmatched to any gene: 6. The CDR3 sequence: CASSEPGTGVHEQFF. In DNA form, the CDR3 reads TGCGCCAGCAGTGAGCCCGGGACAGGGGTGCATGAGCAGTTCTTC.

The chain uses TRBV5-1 and TRBJ1-6; D unresolved. Looked up from germline, CDR1 is SGHRS and CDR2 is YFSETQ. Trimming pared 0 bases from V and 5 bases from J, leaving 9 bases between. The CDR3 contains 15 residues. The CDR3 sequence: CASSLEGRHNSPLHF. As DNA, the CDR3 is TGCGCCAGCAGCTTGGAAGGACGGCATAATTCACCCCTCCACTTT.

In DNA, the CDR3 is TGTGCCAGCAGCACTCCGGGTGGCAGGAACACTGAAGCTTTCTTT. Its protein is CASSTPGGRNTEAFF. The chain links TRBV3-1 (or the pseudogene TRBV3-2) to TRBJ1-1; no reliable D call. V lost 5 bases to trimming and J lost 1 base, with 14 bases between them. CDR1 is LGHDT and CDR2 is YNNKEL in the germline V gene (reference sequence). This CDR3 is built from 15 residues.

The chain employs TRBV19 and TRBJ2-3; D not resolved. Germline V CDR1 and CDR2: LNHDA, SQIVND (reference sequence). The V end lost 0 bases, the J end lost 0 bases, and 4 bases lay between the germline ends. CDR3 size: 14 residues. CDR3 sequence: CASSIDPSTDTQYF. The CDR3 DNA reads TGTGCCAGTAGTATAGACCCTAGCACAGATACGCAGTATTTT.

This chain joins TRBV5-1 and TRBJ2-7, with 7 positions matching TRBD2. The CDR3 length is 15 residues. The ends lost 4 bases at V and 5 bases at J; junction bases unmatched: 12. CDR1 and CDR2 from the germline V gene are SGHRS and YFSETQ. The DNA for the CDR3 is TGCGCCAGCAGCCGGGGTGGGGCGGGAGCGAACGAGCAGTACTTC. It codes for CASSRGGAGANEQYF.

J is TRBJ1-1 and V is TRBV7-6; the D is unclear. This CDR3 comprises 13 residues. Deletions cut 5 bases from V and 0 bases from J, with 7 bases between. Looked up from germline, CDR1 is SGHVS and CDR2 is FNYEAQ. The CDR3 protein is CASSLEVNTEAFF. The CDR3 bases are TGTGCCAGCAGCCTAGAAGTGAACACTGAAGCTTTCTTT.

This clone was recorded only once. V is TRBV9 and J is TRBJ2-7, with 10 bases that match TRBD2. The ends lost 0 bases at V and 0 bases at J; junction bases unmatched: 3. Germline loops: CDR1 SGDLS, CDR2 YYNGEE. This CDR3 has 16 amino acids. In DNA, the CDR3 is TGTGCCAGCAGCGTAGGGGTAGCGGGGGGCTCCTACGAGCAGTACTTC. Its protein product is CASSVGVAGGSYEQYF.

V and J are TRBV3-1 (or the pseudogene TRBV3-2) and TRBJ1-4, with D possibly being TRBD1 (6 bases). V shed 4 bases and J shed 4 bases, with 13 bases lying between them. Germline CDR1 is LGHDT and CDR2 is YNNKEL (reference sequence). The CDR3 contains 15 residues. CDR3 in amino acids: CASSPVQGSNEKLFF. CDR3 DNA sequence: TGTGCCAGCAGCCCGGTACAGGGCAGTAATGAAAAACTGTTTTTT.

The CDR3: CASSESYEQYF. The CDR3 DNA follows: TGTGCCAGCAGCGAGTCATACGAGCAGTACTTC. The V call is TRBV7-2, the J call TRBJ2-7; D call uncertain. The CDR3 contains 11 residues. Trimming left V 5 bases short and J 4 bases short, with 6 bases between. Germline CDR1 reads SGHTA; CDR2 reads FQGNSA.

The chain joins TRBV5-6 to TRBJ2-5, with 7 bases identical to TRBD2. In germline, CDR1 is SGHDT, CDR2 YYEEEE. This CDR3 comprises 13 residues. Unmatched junction bases numbered 3, after V lost 2 bases and J lost 5 bases. The CDR3 here is CASSFGGGETQYF. The CDR3 region has the DNA TGTGCCAGCAGCTTTGGGGGAGGGGAGACCCAGTACTTC. Filled out from reference TRBV5-6 and TRBJ2-5, the complete variable domain reads DAGVTQSPTHLIKTRGQQVTLRCSPKSGHDTVSWYQQALGQGPQFIFQYYEEEERQRGNFPDRFSGHQFPNYSSELNVNALLLGDSALYLCASSFGGGETQYFGPGTRLLVL.

V usage is TRBV5-1 and J usage is TRBJ1-3, with D possibly matching TRBD1 (5 bases). Germline V gene sequence: CDR1 SGHRS, CDR2 YFSETQ. With 0 bases removed from V and 4 bases from J, the gap between germline ends came to 8 bases. The CDR3 is 14 residues long. CDR3 DNA: TGCGCCAGCAGCTTGGCTGGGACCGGAAACACCATATATTTT. Its protein is CASSLAGTGNTIYF.

This chain links TRBV12-3 or TRBV12-4 with TRBJ2-7; D uncertain. V was clipped by 1 base and J by 6 bases, with 10 bases between them. This CDR3 is built from 13 residues. CDR3 DNA sequence: TGTGCCAGCAGTTTAGAGGGCAGCGCCGAGCAGTACTTC. This codes for CASSLEGSAEQYF.

The count of this clone is one. The J gene is TRBJ2-1, the V gene TRBV19, with D maybe TRBD2 (6 bases). Germline values: CDR1 LNHDA, CDR2 SQIVND (reference sequence). V lost 4 bases and J lost 9, with 19 bases in between. The CDR3 covers 15 residues. The CDR3 region is CASSTFIGGVGEQFF. The CDR3 DNA sequence: TGTGCCAGTAGTACCTTCATCGGAGGGGTGGGTGAGCAGTTCTTC.

The chain joins TRBV3-1 (or the pseudogene TRBV3-2) to TRBJ2-3, with 11 bases aligning to TRBD2. V trimming: 4 bases; J trimming: 7 bases; junction bases outside the gene matches: 10. The germline gives CDR1 LGHDT, CDR2 YNNKEL (reference sequence). CDR3 size: 16 residues. The CDR3 nucleotides read TGTGCCAGCAGCCTTACGGCTAGCGGGGGGTTGAATACGCAGTATTTT. Its translation is CASSLTASGGLNTQYF.

The chain carries TRBV19 and TRBJ2-7; 9 bases agree with TRBD2. The length of the CDR3 is 15 residues. The J segment lost 4 bases and the V segment lost 7 bases, leaving 11 bases of the junction unmatched. Germline V gene lookup returns CDR1 LNHDA and CDR2 SQIVND (reference sequence). CDR3 residues: CASTLRSGRKYEQYF. For the CDR3, the DNA is TGTGCCAGTACCCTTCGCAGCGGGAGGAAATACGAGCAGTACTTC.